This T cell receptor (beta chain) was captured by sequencing in a study of response to subunit inactivated influenza vaccine. This clonotype has a count of ten or more. TCRdb redid the calling of the RT-PCR reads with MiXCR, one entry per CDR3 protein. Of about 520,000 distinct CDR3 sequences in the sample, less than 7.5% were seen once. The CDR3 has 14 residues. Trimming removed 6 bases at V and 3 bases at J, with 14 bases between. Germline V lookup: CDR1 MNHEY, CDR2 SMNVEV (reference sequence). The origin of this receptor is a man in his fifties or sixties who received an inactivated influenza vaccine. The chain employs TRBV27 and TRBJ1-1, with D uncertain. The specimen comprised PBMCs from blood, sampled roughly 24 months after vaccination. The CDR3 nucleotides read TGTGCCAGCAGCCCCTTCACAGCTTACACTGAAGCTTTCTTT. Its protein product is CASSPFTAYTEAFF.